These T cell receptor beta chains were read from a single sample in a study of regulatory T cells in long-lasting Graves disease. One entry per CDR3 protein, called by TCRdb with MiXCR from the multiplex PCR reads. The profile shows 200,000 to 250,000 distinct CDR3 sequences, around 19% of them singletons. Material: peripheral blood mononuclear cells (PBMCs), obtained at new diagnosis, from a patient treated with antithyroid drugs. Every receptor here comes from a female donor with Graves disease. CDR3s include the opening cysteine and the closing phenylalanine or tryptophan. Fields, in order: clone size, V gene, D gene, J gene, CDR3 protein, CDR3 DNA. A D gene is named only where the DNA matches it firmly. Size is omitted from some rows. Given values are once, few, many or a class for expanded clones.

>.|TRBV13|.|TRBJ2-1
CASSFGTYEQFF
TGTGCCAGCAGCTTCGGGACTTATGAGCAGTTCTTC
>once|TRBV7-2|.|TRBJ2-1
CASSLYWGNEQFF
TGTGCCAGCAGCTTATACTGGGGGAATGAGCAGTTCTTC
>few|TRBV19|.|TRBJ1-3
CASTGENTIYF
TGTGCCAGTACAGGAGAAAACACCATATATTTT
>many|TRBV30|TRBD1|TRBJ2-3
CAWSDPRQGPTDTQYF
TGTGCCTGGAGTGATCCGAGACAGGGGCCCACAGATACGCAGTATTTT
>many|TRBV15|.|TRBJ2-7
CATSRNRGGEQYF
TGTGCCACCAGCAGAAACAGGGGAGGTGAGCAGTACTTC
>many|TRBV9|.|TRBJ1-1
CASSEDPLNTEAFF
TGTGCCAGCAGCGAGGACCCCCTCAACACTGAAGCTTTCTTT
>.|TRBV28|.|TRBJ2-7
CASSLSGQFEQYF
TGTGCCAGCAGCCTATCTGGGCAGTTCGAGCAGTACTTC
>many|TRBV29-1|.|TRBJ1-2
CSVGGRGYGYTF
TGCAGCGTTGGTGGCAGGGGCTATGGCTACACCTTC
>.|TRBV11-3|.|TRBJ2-5
CASSSPLAHQETQYF
TGTGCCAGCAGCTCCCCTTTGGCACATCAAGAGACCCAGTACTTC
>many|TRBV7-2|.|TRBJ2-3
CASSLAHSTDTQYF
TGTGCCAGCAGCTTAGCCCACAGCACAGATACGCAGTATTTT
>.|TRBV9|.|TRBJ1-5
CASSAGNSQPQHF
TGTGCCAGCAGCGCAGGGAACTCTCAGCCCCAGCATTTT
>many|TRBV18|TRBD2|TRBJ2-1
CASSTPGLEQFF
TGTGCCAGCTCGACTCCGGGACTAGAGCAGTTCTTC
>many|TRBV20-1|TRBD2|TRBJ2-1
CSAREPGLAGVQFF
TGCAGTGCTAGAGAACCGGGACTAGCGGGAGTTCAGTTCTTC
>many|TRBV27|.|TRBJ2-1
CASSTLMGSYNEQFF
TGTGCCAGCAGTACCCTGATGGGGTCCTACAATGAGCAGTTCTTC
>many|TRBV10-3|.|TRBJ1-1
CAISEGTYIGAFF
TGTGCCATCAGTGAGGGGACATATATAGGGGCTTTCTTT
>many|TRBV20-1|.|TRBJ2-3
CSAPAAGTDTQYF
TGCAGTGCCCCTGCTGCAGGCACAGATACGCAGTATTTT
>many|TRBV6-1|.|TRBJ2-3
CASSVRTSSTDTQYF
TGTGCCAGCAGTGTCCGGACATCAAGCACAGATACGCAGTATTTT
>many|TRBV19|TRBD2|TRBJ2-1
CASTPGLATNEQFF
TGTGCCAGTACTCCGGGACTAGCGACGAATGAGCAGTTCTTC
>many|TRBV11-3|TRBD2|TRBJ2-4
CASSRGLADFVLAKNIQYF
TGTGCCAGCAGCCGTGGACTAGCGGACTTCGTGCTAGCCAAAAACATTCAGTACTTC
>many|TRBV12-3/TRBV12-4|.|TRBJ1-1
CAGRTGTAPAFF
TGTGCCGGCAGAACCGGGACTGCACCAGCTTTCTTT
>many|TRBV18|.|TRBJ1-6
CASSPRDTNSPLHF
TGTGCCAGCTCACCACGGGACACCAATTCACCCCTCCACTTT
>many|TRBV2|TRBD2|TRBJ2-5
CASTIGTSGRYETQYF
TGTGCCAGCACCATCGGGACTAGCGGGAGGTATGAGACCCAGTACTTC
>many|TRBV7-2|.|TRBJ2-3
CASSSARSPDTQYF
TGTGCCAGCAGCTCCGCCCGCTCACCAGATACGCAGTATTTT
>many|TRBV5-1|.|TRBJ1-4
CASSWTATNEKLFF
TGCGCCAGCAGCTGGACAGCAACTAATGAAAAACTGTTTTTT
>.|TRBV28|.|TRBJ2-7
CASSSRDRSYEQYF
TGTGCCAGCAGTTCCCGGGACCGCTCCTACGAGCAGTACTTC
>many|TRBV7-2|.|TRBJ1-5
CASSLERQGNQPQHF
TGTGCCAGCAGCTTAGAGCGACAGGGCAATCAGCCCCAGCATTTT
>many|TRBV24-1|.|TRBJ2-7
CATSEAGAEGSYEQYF
TGTGCCACCAGTGAGGCAGGGGCGGAAGGCTCCTACGAGCAGTACTTC
>many|TRBV19|.|TRBJ2-7
CASNFAAGVSYEQYF
TGTGCCAGTAATTTTGCGGCAGGCGTTTCCTACGAGCAGTACTTC
>.|TRBV2|.|TRBJ1-4
CASSPSTDHLEKLFF
TGTGCCAGCAGCCCTTCAACTGATCATCTCGAAAAACTGTTTTTT
>.|TRBV28|TRBD1|TRBJ1-1
CASSIRQGFLEAFF
TGTGCCAGCAGTATACGACAGGGGTTCCTTGAAGCTTTCTTT
>many|TRBV6-2/TRBV6-3|TRBD1|TRBJ2-1
CASRYRGHLRNEQFF
TGTGCCAGCAGATACAGGGGACACCTTAGGAATGAGCAGTTCTTC
>many|TRBV12-3/TRBV12-4|.|TRBJ1-3
CASSPPDRISGNTIYF
TGTGCCAGCAGTCCTCCGGACAGAATCTCTGGAAACACCATATATTTT
>many|TRBV6-2/TRBV6-3|.|TRBJ2-7
CASSSRAEQYF
TGTGCCAGCAGTAGTCGTGCCGAGCAGTACTTC